Following are 10 T cell receptor beta chains from one sample sequenced in a study of siplizumab effects on memory and regulatory T cells. Assay used: immunoSEQ multiplex PCR; TCRdb lists only in-frame clones, some missing. The sample has 95,000 to 100,000 clones; roughly 91% are singletons. The sample was non-Treg CD4+ T cells sorted from blood. The source of these receptors is a human donor in good health.

The rearrangement uses TRBV11-2 and TRBJ2-7; either TRBD1 or TRBD2 may supply D (5 bases each). Germline V gives CDR1 SGHAT, CDR2 FQNNGV. Deletions cut 2 bases from V and 3 bases from J, with 14 bases between. The CDR3 is made up of 15 amino acids. The CDR3 nucleotides are TGTGCCAGCAGCTTAAACACCGGGGACCTCTACGAGCAGTACTTC. As protein: CASSLNTGDLYEQYF.

This clone was seen once. The V call is TRBV19, the J call TRBJ2-1, with 11 positions matching TRBD1. This CDR3 comprises 15 residues. V lost 2 bases, J lost 11 bases, and 8 bases stayed unmatched. Germline V gene data show CDR1 as LNHDA and CDR2 as SQIVND (reference sequence). The CDR3 loop is CASSILGQGVMKQFF. The CDR3 DNA reads TGTGCCAGTAGTATACTGGGACAGGGGGTAATGAAGCAGTTCTTC.

This chain connects TRBV19 to TRBJ2-2, with 8 bases aligning to TRBD2. The ends lost 5 bases at V and 7 bases at J; junction bases unmatched: 9. Germline assignment: CDR1 LNHDA and CDR2 SQIVND (reference sequence). The CDR3 contains 15 residues. The DNA of the CDR3 is TGTGCCAGTAGTGAACCCGGGACTAGTATCGGGGAGCTGTTTTTT. Its translation: CASSEPGTSIGELFF.

This clone appeared a single time. CDR3 sequence: CAWSVRISYNEQFF. CDR3 sequence (DNA): TGTGCCTGGAGTGTAAGGATCTCCTACAATGAGCAGTTCTTC. The chain employs TRBV30 and TRBJ2-1; D is uncertain. The CDR3 runs 14 residues. Looked up from germline, CDR1 is GTSNPN and CDR2 is SVGIG (reference sequence). V dropped 0 bases and J dropped 0 bases, with 6 bases sitting between them.

The chain is built from TRBV29-1 and TRBJ2-7; D uncertain. The DNA end is more similar to TRBJ2-1, so the J call may be wrong. The CDR3 is 13 residues long. Per germline, CDR1 SQVTM and CDR2 ANQGSEA. The CDR3 is CSVGAIPYNEQFF. The CDR3 DNA sequence: TGCAGCGTTGGGGCTATCCCCTACAATGAGCAGTTCTTC.

The chain links TRBV15 to TRBJ2-1; 11 positions agree with TRBD2. Trimming took 4 bases from V and 0 from J; bases not matched to a gene: 14. The CDR3 has 20 residues. The germline CDR1 and CDR2 sequences are LNHNV and YYDKDF (reference sequence). The DNA for the CDR3 is TGTGCCACCAGCAAGAGCCCGGGGCTAGCGGGAGGACGCTCCTACAATGAGCAGTTCTTC. Its translation is CATSKSPGLAGGRSYNEQFF.

The chain links TRBV5-6 to TRBJ2-3; TRBD2 matches at 11 bases. Germline CDR1 and CDR2: SGHDT and YYEEEE. The V and J ends lost 5 bases and 0 bases, in that order; junction bases with no gene match: 2. The CDR3 consists of 15 residues. The CDR3 spells CASRGLAVSTDTQYF. The CDR3 nucleotides read TGTGCCAGCAGGGGACTAGCGGTTAGCACAGATACGCAGTATTTT.

V gene TRBV7-2 combines with J gene TRBJ2-3, with D hard to call. V dropped 5 bases and J dropped 2 bases, with 5 bases sitting between them. CDR3 length: 12 residues. The germline V gene has CDR1 SGHTA and CDR2 FQGNSA. For the CDR3, the DNA is TGTGCCAGCAGCCGTCCCACAGATACGCAGTATTTT. Its translation is CASSRPTDTQYF.

This rearrangement joins TRBV5-4 to TRBJ2-7; 7 positions agree with TRBD2. The CDR3 sequence is 15 residues long. V shed 1 base, J shed 5 bases, and the junction held 9 bases outside the gene matches. CDR1 and CDR2 (germline): SGHNT, YYREEE (reference sequence). CDR3 nucleotides: TGTGCCAGCAGCTTGCCGCGCGGGAGTTTTGACGAGCAGTACTTC. Translating gives CASSLPRGSFDEQYF.

The chain carries TRBV6-5 and TRBJ2-7, with 9 bases lining up with TRBD2. CDR3 size: 13 residues. Unmatched junction bases numbered 7, after V lost 8 bases and J lost 5 bases. Germline V lookup: CDR1 MNHEY, CDR2 SVGAGI. The CDR3 is CASGLAGSHEQYF. The CDR3 nucleotides are TGTGCCAGCGGCCTAGCGGGATCCCACGAGCAGTACTTC.